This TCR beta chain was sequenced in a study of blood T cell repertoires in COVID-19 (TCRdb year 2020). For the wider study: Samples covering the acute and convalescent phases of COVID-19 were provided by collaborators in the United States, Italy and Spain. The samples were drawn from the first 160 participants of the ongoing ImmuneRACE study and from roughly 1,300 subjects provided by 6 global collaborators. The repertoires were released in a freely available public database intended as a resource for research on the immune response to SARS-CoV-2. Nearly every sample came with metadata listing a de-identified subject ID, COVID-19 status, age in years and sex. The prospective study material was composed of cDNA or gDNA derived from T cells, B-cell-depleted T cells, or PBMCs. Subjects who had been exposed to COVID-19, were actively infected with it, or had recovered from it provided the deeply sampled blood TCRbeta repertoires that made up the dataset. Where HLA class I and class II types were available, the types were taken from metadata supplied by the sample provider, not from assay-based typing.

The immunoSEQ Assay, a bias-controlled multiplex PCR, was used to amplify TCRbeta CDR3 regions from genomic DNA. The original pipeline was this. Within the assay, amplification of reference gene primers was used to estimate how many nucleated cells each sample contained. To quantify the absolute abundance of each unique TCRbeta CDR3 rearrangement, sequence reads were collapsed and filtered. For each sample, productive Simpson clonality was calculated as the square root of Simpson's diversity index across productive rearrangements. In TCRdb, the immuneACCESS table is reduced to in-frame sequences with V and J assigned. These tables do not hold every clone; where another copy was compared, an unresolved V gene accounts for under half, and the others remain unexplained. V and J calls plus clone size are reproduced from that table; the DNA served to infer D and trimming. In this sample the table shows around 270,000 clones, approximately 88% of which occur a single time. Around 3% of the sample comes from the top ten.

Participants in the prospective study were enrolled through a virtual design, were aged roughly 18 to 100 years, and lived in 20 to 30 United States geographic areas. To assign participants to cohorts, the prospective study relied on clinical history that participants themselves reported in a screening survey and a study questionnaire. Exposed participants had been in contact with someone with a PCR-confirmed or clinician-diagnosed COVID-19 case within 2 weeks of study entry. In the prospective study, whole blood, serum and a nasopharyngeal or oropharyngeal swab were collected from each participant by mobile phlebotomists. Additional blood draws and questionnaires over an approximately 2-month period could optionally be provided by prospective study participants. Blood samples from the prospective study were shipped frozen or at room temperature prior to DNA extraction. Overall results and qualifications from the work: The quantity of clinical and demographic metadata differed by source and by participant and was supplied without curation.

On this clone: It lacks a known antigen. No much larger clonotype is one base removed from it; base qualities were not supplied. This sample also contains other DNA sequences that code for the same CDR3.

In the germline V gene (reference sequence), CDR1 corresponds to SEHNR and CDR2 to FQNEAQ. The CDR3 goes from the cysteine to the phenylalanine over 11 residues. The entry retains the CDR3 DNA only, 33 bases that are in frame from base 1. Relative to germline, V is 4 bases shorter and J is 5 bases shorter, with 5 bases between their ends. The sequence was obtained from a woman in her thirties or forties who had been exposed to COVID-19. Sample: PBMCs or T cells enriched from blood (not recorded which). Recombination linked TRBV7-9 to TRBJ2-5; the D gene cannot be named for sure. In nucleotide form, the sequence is TGTGCCAGCAGCTCGGTGGAGACCCAGTACTTC. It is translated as CASSSVETQYF.